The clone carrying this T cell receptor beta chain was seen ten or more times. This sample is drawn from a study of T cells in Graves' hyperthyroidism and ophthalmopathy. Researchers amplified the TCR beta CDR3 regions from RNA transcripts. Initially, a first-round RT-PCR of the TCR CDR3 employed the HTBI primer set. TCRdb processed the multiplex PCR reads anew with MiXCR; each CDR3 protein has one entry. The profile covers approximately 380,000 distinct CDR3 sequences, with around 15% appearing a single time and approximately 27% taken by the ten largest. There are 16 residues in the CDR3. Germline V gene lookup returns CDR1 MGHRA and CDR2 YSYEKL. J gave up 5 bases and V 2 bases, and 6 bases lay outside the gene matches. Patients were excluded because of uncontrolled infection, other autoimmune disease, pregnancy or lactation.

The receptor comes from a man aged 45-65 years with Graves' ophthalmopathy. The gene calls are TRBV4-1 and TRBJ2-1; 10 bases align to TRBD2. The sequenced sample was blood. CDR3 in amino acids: CASSQPGLAENNEQFF. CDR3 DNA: TGCGCCAGCAGCCAACCTGGACTAGCGGAGAACAATGAGCAGTTCTTC.